At least ten counts were recorded for the clone carrying this T cell receptor (beta chain). The antigen is unknown. These data come from a study of identical twins. General study points: Surplus twin overlap in beta out-of-frame sequences was less pronounced.

Each cDNA held unique molecular identifiers, and template switching gave it a universal primer site. TCRdb reprocessed the 5' RACE reads via MiXCR and lists one record per CDR3 protein. Here the sample spans 250,000 or so distinct CDR3 sequences, about an eighth being singletons. The data were also submitted as part of a second study, on yellow fever vaccine responses in identical twins.

Material for sequencing was memory (CD45RO+) T cells sorted from blood. This receptor was identified in a young woman in good health.

The CDR3 spells CASSGGWTSSSDTQYF. The CDR3 nucleotides are TGCGCCAGCAGCGGTGGATGGACTAGCAGCTCAGATACGCAGTATTTT. The J gene is TRBJ2-3, the V gene TRBV5-1, with 8 bases aligning to TRBD2. CDR3 length: 16 amino acids. Per germline, CDR1 SGHRS and CDR2 YFSETQ. The V segment lost 4 bases and the J segment 4 bases; nucleotides outside the gene matches: 11. Filled out from reference TRBV5-1 and TRBJ2-3, the complete variable domain reads KAGVTQTPRYLIKTRGQQVTLSCSPISGHRSVSWYQQTPGQGLQFLFEYFSETQRNKGNFPGRFSGRQFSNSRSEMNVSTLELGDSALYLCASSGGWTSSSDTQYFGPGTRLTVL.